This T cell receptor (beta chain) was observed in a study of shared clonotypes between healthy human individuals. Produced via immunoSEQ multiplex PCR; TCRdb's table is partial and in-frame only. The sample includes 2 million to 2.5 million clones, more than 90% of them seen just once. After removal of 0 bases from V and 3 bases from J, the junction contained 6 bases not matched to a gene. Per germline, CDR1 GTSNPN and CDR2 SVGIG (reference sequence). There are 15 residues in the CDR3. All donors were healthy HIV-negative adults lacking recent acute infections or vaccinations. Sequenced: naive CD4+ T cells sorted from blood. The subset is: CD45RA+ positively selected. The sequence derives from a man younger than 35 in good health. This rearrangement joins TRBV30 to TRBJ2-5; 8 bases are shared with TRBD2. The CDR3 nucleotides read TGTGCCTGGAGTGTAGCCAGCGGGGGAAAAGAGACCCAGTACTTC. Translation gives CAWSVASGGKETQYF.